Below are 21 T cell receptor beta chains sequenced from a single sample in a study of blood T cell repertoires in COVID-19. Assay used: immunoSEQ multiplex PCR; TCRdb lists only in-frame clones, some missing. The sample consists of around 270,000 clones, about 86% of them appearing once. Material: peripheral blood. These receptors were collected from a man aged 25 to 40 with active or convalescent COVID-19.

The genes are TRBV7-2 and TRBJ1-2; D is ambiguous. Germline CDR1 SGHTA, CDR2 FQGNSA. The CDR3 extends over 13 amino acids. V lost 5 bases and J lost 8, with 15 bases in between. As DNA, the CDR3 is TGTGCCAGCAGCCTAAACCGGTTGAACGGCTACACCTTC. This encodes CASSLNRLNGYTF. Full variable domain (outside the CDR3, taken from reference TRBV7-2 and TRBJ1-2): GAGVSQSPSNKVTEKGKDVELRCDPISGHTALYWYRQSLGQGLEFLIYFQGNSAPDKSGLPSDRFSAERTGGSVSTLTIQRTQQEDSAVYLCASSLNRLNGYTFGSGTRLTVV.

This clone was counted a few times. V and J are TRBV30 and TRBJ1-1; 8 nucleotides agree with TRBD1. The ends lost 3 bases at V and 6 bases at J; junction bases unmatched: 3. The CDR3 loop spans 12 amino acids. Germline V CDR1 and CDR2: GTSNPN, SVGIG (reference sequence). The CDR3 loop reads CAWRQGDAEAFF. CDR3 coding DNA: TGTGCCTGGAGACAGGGGGACGCTGAAGCTTTCTTT.

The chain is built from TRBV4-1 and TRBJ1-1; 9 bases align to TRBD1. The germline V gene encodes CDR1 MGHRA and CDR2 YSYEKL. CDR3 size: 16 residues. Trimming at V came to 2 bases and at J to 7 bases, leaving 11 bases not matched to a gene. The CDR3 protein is CASSQSPGQGFSEAFF. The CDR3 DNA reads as TGCGCCAGCAGCCAATCCCCGGGACAGGGTTTTAGTGAAGCTTTCTTT.

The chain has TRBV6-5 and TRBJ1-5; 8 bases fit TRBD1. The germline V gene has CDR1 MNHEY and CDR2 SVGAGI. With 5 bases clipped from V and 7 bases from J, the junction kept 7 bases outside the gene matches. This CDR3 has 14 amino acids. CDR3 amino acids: CASSRTGLGQPQHF. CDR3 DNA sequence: TGTGCCAGCAGTCGGACAGGGCTGGGACAGCCCCAGCATTTT.

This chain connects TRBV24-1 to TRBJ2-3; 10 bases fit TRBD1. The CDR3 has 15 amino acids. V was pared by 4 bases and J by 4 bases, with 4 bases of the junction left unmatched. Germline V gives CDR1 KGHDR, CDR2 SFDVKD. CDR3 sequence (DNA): TGTGCCACCAGTGAGACAGGGGGCGCCGCAGATACGCAGTATTTT. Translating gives CATSETGGAADTQYF.

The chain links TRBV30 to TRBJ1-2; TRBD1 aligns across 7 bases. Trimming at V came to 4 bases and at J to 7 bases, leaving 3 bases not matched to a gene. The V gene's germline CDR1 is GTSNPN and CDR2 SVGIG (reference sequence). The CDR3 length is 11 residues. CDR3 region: CAWKEGAGYTF. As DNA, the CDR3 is TGTGCCTGGAAGGAGGGGGCTGGCTACACCTTC.

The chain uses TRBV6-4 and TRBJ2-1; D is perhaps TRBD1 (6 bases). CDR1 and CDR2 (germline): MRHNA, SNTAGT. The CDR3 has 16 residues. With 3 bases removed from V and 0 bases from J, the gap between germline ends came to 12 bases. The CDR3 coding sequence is TGTGCCAGCAGTGATTATGGGACAAGCTCCTACAATGAGCAGTTCTTC. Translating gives CASSDYGTSSYNEQFF.

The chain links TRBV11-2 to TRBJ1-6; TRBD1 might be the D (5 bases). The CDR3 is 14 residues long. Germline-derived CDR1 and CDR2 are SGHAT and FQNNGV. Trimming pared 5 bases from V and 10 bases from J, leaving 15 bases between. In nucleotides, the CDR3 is TGTGCCAGCAGCCGCCGGTCGGACAACTCACCCCTCCACTTT. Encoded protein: CASSRRSDNSPLHF. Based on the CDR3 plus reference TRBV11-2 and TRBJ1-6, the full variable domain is EAGVAQSPRYKIIEKRQSVAFWCNPISGHATLYWYQQILGQGPKLLIQFQNNGVVDDSQLPKDRFSAERLKGVDSTLKIQPAKLEDSAVYLCASSRRSDNSPLHFGNGTRLTVT.

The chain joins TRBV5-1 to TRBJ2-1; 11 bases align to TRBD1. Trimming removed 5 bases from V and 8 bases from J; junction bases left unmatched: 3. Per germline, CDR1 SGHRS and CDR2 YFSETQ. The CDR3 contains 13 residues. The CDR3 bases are TGCGCCAGCAGAAGGACAGGGGGCTATGAGCAGTTCTTC. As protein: CASRRTGGYEQFF.

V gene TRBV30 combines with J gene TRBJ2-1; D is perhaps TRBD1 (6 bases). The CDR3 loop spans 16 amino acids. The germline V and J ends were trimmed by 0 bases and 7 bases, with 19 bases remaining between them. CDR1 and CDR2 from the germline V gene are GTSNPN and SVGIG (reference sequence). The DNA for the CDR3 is TGTGCCTGGAGTGTACAGGGATGGGCGCGGGTGAATGAGCAGTTCTTC. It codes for CAWSVQGWARVNEQFF.

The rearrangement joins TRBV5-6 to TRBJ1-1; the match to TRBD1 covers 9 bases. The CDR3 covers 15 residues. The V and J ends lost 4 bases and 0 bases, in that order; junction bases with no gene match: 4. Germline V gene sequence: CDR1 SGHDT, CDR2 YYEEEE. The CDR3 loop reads CASSGGTGLNTEAFF. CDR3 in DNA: TGTGCCAGCAGCGGAGGGACAGGGTTGAACACTGAAGCTTTCTTT. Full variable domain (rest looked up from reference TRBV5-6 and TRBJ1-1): DAGVTQSPTHLIKTRGQQVTLRCSPKSGHDTVSWYQQALGQGPQFIFQYYEEEERQRGNFPDRFSGHQFPNYSSELNVNALLLGDSALYLCASSGGTGLNTEAFFGQGTRLTVV.

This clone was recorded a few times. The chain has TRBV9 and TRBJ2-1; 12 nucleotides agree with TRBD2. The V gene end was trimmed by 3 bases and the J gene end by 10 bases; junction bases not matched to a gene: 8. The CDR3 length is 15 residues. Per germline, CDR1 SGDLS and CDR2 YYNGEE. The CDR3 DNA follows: TGTGCCAGCAGCGGACCTAGCGGGGGGGATGGGGAGCAGTTCTTC. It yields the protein CASSGPSGGDGEQFF. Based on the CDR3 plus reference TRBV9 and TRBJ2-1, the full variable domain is DSGVTQTPKHLITATGQRVTLRCSPRSGDLSVYWYQQSLDQGLQFLIQYYNGEERAKGNILERFSAQQFPDLHSELNLSSLELGDSALYFCASSGPSGGDGEQFFGPGTRLTVL.

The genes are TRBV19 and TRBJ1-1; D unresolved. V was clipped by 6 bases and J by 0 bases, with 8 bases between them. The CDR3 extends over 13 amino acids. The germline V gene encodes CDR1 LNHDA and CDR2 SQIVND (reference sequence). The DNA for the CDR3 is TGTGCCAGTAGACCGGGAGTGAACACTGAAGCTTTCTTT. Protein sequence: CASRPGVNTEAFF.

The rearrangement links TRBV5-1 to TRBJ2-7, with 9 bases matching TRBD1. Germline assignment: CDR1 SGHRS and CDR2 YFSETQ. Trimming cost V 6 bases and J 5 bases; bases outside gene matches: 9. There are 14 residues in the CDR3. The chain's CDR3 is CASTRAGQGNEQYF. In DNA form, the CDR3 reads TGCGCCAGCACGCGCGCGGGACAGGGAAACGAGCAGTACTTC.

The CDR3 spells CASSPGAAGGIVETQYF. DNA of the CDR3: TGTGCCAGCAGCCCAGGCGCCGCAGGGGGCATTGTGGAGACCCAGTACTTC. The gene calls are TRBV3-1 (or the pseudogene TRBV3-2) and TRBJ2-5; the match to TRBD1 covers 8 bases. The germline V gene has CDR1 LGHDT and CDR2 YNNKEL (reference sequence). The V gene end was trimmed by 4 bases and the J gene end by 5 bases; junction bases not matched to a gene: 15. The CDR3 runs 17 residues.

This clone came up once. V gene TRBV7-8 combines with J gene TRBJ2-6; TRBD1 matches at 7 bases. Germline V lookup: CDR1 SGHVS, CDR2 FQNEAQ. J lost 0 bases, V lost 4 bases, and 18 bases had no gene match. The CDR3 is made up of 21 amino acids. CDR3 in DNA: TGTGCCAGCAGCTCGCGACCGGGACAGCGGCCTAGGGGCTCTGGGGCCAACGTCCTGACTTTC. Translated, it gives CASSSRPGQRPRGSGANVLTF.

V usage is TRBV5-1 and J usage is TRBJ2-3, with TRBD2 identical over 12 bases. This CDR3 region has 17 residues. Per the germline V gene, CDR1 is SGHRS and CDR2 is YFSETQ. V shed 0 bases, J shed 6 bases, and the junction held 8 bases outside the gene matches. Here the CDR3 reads CASSLAQLAGGQDTQYF. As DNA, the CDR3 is TGCGCCAGCAGCTTGGCCCAACTAGCGGGGGGTCAGGATACGCAGTATTTT.

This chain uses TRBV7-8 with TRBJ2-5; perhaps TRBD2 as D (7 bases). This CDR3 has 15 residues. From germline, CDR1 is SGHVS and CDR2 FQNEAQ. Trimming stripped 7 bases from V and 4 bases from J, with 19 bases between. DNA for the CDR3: TGTGCCAGCACTCGAACAGGGAGGGCAGTAGAGACCCAGTACTTC. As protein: CASTRTGRAVETQYF.

The CDR3 region is CSAILGQVPFF. The DNA of the CDR3 is TGCAGTGCTATACTGGGACAAGTTCCTTTCTTT. The J gene is TRBJ1-1, the V gene TRBV20-1; perhaps TRBD1 as D (6 bases). This CDR3 is 11 amino acids long. Trimming pared 4 bases from V and 12 bases from J, leaving 15 bases between. Per the germline V gene, CDR1 is DFQATT and CDR2 is SNEGSKA (reference sequence).

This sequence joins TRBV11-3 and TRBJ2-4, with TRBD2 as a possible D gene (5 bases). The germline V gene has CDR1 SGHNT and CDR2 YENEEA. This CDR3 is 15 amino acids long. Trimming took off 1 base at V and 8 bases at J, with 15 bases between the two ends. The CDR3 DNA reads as TGTGCCAGCAGCTTAGGAAGGGATGAGGGCCACATTCAGTACTTC. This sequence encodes CASSLGRDEGHIQYF.

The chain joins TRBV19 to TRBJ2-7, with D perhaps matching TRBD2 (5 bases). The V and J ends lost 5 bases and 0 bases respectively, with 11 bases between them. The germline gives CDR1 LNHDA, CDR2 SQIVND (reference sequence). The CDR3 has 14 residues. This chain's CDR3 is CASSGPGNSYEQYF. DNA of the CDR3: TGTGCCAGTAGTGGCCCCGGGAACTCCTACGAGCAGTACTTC. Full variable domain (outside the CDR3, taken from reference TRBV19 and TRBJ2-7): DGGITQSPKYLFRKEGQNVTLSCEQNLNHDAMYWYRQDPGQGLRLIYYSQIVNDFQKGDIAEGYSVSREKKESFPLTVTSAQKNPTAFYLCASSGPGNSYEQYFGPGTRLTVT.